These 29 T cell receptor beta chains originate from one sample sequenced in a study of blood T cell repertoires in COVID-19 (dated by TCRdb to 2019 to 2021). The method was the immunoSEQ multiplex PCR assay. As stored in TCRdb, this immuneACCESS dataset retains in-frame rearrangements with V and J assigned. A fraction of the clones does not appear; measured against another copy, unresolved V genes explain less than half of the discrepancy, and the remainder lacks a known reason. The sample includes over 250,000 clones, with more than 70% observed a single time. Approximately 2.3% of the sample rests with the top ten. The sequencing input was peripheral blood. These receptors originate from a woman in her forties or fifties with acute or convalescent COVID-19.

The chain combines TRBV7-3 with TRBJ2-1, with TRBD2 matching over 13 bases. V gave up 5 bases and J gave up 6 bases; unmatched junction bases: 7. The germline gives CDR1 SGHTA, CDR2 FQGTGA. The length of the CDR3 is 16 residues. CDR3 amino acids: CASSPGTSGIVNEQFF. The CDR3 bases are TGTGCCAGCAGCCCTGGGACTAGCGGGATCGTCAATGAGCAGTTCTTC. The variable domain in full, with the rest retrieved from reference TRBV7-3 and TRBJ2-1, is GAGVSQTPSNKVTEKGKYVELRCDPISGHTALYWYRQSLGQGPEFLIYFQGTGAADDSGLPNDRFFAVRPEGSVSTLKIQRTERGDSAVYLCASSPGTSGIVNEQFFGPGTRLTVL.

J is TRBJ2-2 and V is TRBV27; D is unclear. The CDR3 runs 11 residues. Germline-derived CDR1 and CDR2 are MNHEY and SMNVEV (reference sequence). Trimming left V 3 bases short and J 6 bases short, with 2 bases between. The CDR3 coding sequence is TGTGCCAGCAGTTTCGCCGGGGAGCTGTTTTTT. Translation gives CASSFAGELFF.

This clone was observed a few times. This chain links TRBV24-1 with TRBJ2-7; D remains ambiguous. This CDR3 has 13 residues. Germline V CDR1 and CDR2: KGHDR, SFDVKD. Trimming removed 3 bases from V and 0 bases from J, with 5 bases in between. For the CDR3, the DNA is TGTGCCACCAGTGATGGCAGCTCCTACGAGCAGTACTTC. Translating it yields CATSDGSSYEQYF.

This chain links TRBV7-3 with TRBJ2-3; the D is unclear. Germline lookup yields CDR1 SGHTA and CDR2 FQGTGA. Trimming shortened V by 2 bases and J by 3 bases, and 9 bases separated the two germline ends. The CDR3 consists of 14 residues. The CDR3 nucleotides read TGTGCCAGCAGCTTATTGTCCAGTACAGATACGCAGTATTTT. This gives the protein CASSLLSSTDTQYF.

The chain recombines TRBV7-2 with TRBJ2-1; 9 bases line up with TRBD2. This CDR3 spans 17 amino acids. Germline trimming cut 2 bases from V and 9 bases from J; bases unmatched to any gene: 14. Germline CDR1 and CDR2: SGHTA and FQGNSA. The CDR3 sequence is CASSLTIRVSGSGEQFF. As DNA, the CDR3 is TGTGCCAGCAGCTTAACAATTCGAGTTAGCGGGAGCGGTGAGCAGTTCTTC.

This rearrangement joins TRBV7-3 to TRBJ2-3; TRBD1 matches 9 bases. With V trimmed by 3 bases and J by 3 bases, 1 base remained unmatched. CDR3 length: 14 residues. From germline, CDR1 is SGHTA and CDR2 FQGTGA. CDR3 sequence reads: CASSFGQGTDTQYF. DNA for the CDR3: TGTGCCAGCAGCTTCGGACAGGGGACAGATACGCAGTATTTT.

The CDR3: CASRHRDRPQHF. The CDR3 nucleotides read TGTGCCAGCAGACACAGGGATCGGCCCCAGCATTTT. The rearrangement uses TRBV2 and TRBJ1-5, with TRBD1 as a possible D gene (6 bases). The CDR3 consists of 12 residues. V was cut by 6 bases and J by 9 bases, with 12 bases left in between. CDR1 and CDR2 from the germline V gene are SNHLY and FYNNEI. The whole variable domain, filled in from reference TRBV2 and TRBJ1-5, reads EPEVTQTPSHQVTQMGQEVILRCVPISNHLYFYWYRQILGQKVEFLVSFYNNEISEKSEIFDDQFSVERPDGSNFTLKIRSTKLEDSAMYFCASRHRDRPQHFGDGTRLSIL.

J is TRBJ1-4 and V is TRBV19; tentatively, D is TRBD1 (6 bases). The CDR3 covers 15 residues. V shed 1 base and J shed 5 bases, with 11 bases lying between them. CDR1 LNHDA and CDR2 SQIVND come from the germline V gene (reference sequence). CDR3 residues: CASSIGAGVNEKLFF. As DNA, the CDR3 is TGTGCCAGTAGTATAGGGGCAGGGGTCAATGAAAAACTGTTTTTT.

The rearrangement joins TRBV6-1 to TRBJ2-1; TRBD2 matches 7 bases. This CDR3 is built from 17 residues. The V segment lost 0 bases and the J segment 10 bases; nucleotides outside the gene matches: 15. Germline CDR1 and CDR2: MNHNS and SASEGT. The CDR3 nucleotides read TGTGCCAGCAGTGAAGCGTGGCTAGCGGAACCCTCGCGGGAGCAGTTCTTC. It is translated as CASSEAWLAEPSREQFF.

The chain joins TRBV4-1 to TRBJ2-3, with 13 bases that match TRBD2. With V trimmed by 4 bases and J by 1 base, 8 bases remained unmatched. The V gene's germline CDR1 is MGHRA and CDR2 YSYEKL. The CDR3 length is 18 residues. The CDR3 reads CASSREPGTSGGTDTQYF. The DNA of the CDR3 is TGCGCCAGCAGCCGAGAACCCGGGACTAGCGGGGGCACAGATACGCAGTATTTT.

The chain is built from TRBV11-3 and TRBJ2-1, with 10 bases fitting TRBD2. With V trimmed by 6 bases and J by 2 bases, 4 bases remained unmatched. The CDR3 consists of 15 residues. The germline CDR1 and CDR2 sequences are SGHNT and YENEEA. CDR3 DNA: TGTGCCAGCAGTTTTACTAGCGGGGCCTACAATGAGCAGTTCTTC. Protein product: CASSFTSGAYNEQFF.

The chain uses TRBV5-5 and TRBJ1-4, with a possible D match to TRBD1 (5 bases). The CDR3 sequence is 17 residues long. Trimming pared 0 bases from V and 5 bases from J, leaving 17 bases between. Germline assignment: CDR1 SGHKS and CDR2 YYEKEE (reference sequence). In DNA, the CDR3 is TGTGCCAGCAGCTTGGCGGGCAGACAGCCTACCAATGAAAAACTGTTTTTT. Protein product: CASSLAGRQPTNEKLFF.

V usage is TRBV7-8 and J usage is TRBJ1-2; TRBD1 might be the D (6 bases). Germline CDR1 SGHVS, CDR2 FQNEAQ. V shed 5 bases and J shed 8 bases, with 15 bases lying between them. The CDR3 has 13 amino acids. The CDR3 protein is CASSPLTGSGYTF. In nucleotides, the CDR3 is TGTGCCAGCAGCCCCCTTACAGGGTCCGGCTACACCTTC.

The chain has TRBV5-1 and TRBJ1-2, with unresolved D. The V end lost 3 bases, the J end lost 7 bases, and 13 bases lay between the germline ends. CDR1 is SGHRS, CDR2 YFSETQ, per germline. This CDR3 spans 13 amino acids. CDR3 bases: TGCGCCAGCAGCTCAAATATCGGGTCTGGCTACACCTTC. It is translated as CASSSNIGSGYTF. Using reference TRBV5-1 and TRBJ1-2 for the parts outside the CDR3, the full variable domain is KAGVTQTPRYLIKTRGQQVTLSCSPISGHRSVSWYQQTPGQGLQFLFEYFSETQRNKGNFPGRFSGRQFSNSRSEMNVSTLELGDSALYLCASSSNIGSGYTFGSGTRLTVV.

This clone was counted only a few times. This sequence joins TRBV9 and TRBJ1-4; TRBD1 aligns across 11 bases. This CDR3 comprises 15 residues. J lost 6 bases, V lost 4 bases, and 5 bases had no gene match. Per the germline V gene, CDR1 is SGDLS and CDR2 is YYNGEE. As DNA, the CDR3 is TGTGCCAGCAGCCCTAGGGACAGGGGGTATGAAAAACTGTTTTTT. It yields the protein CASSPRDRGYEKLFF.

The V call is TRBV19, the J call TRBJ2-7, with 7 bases identical to TRBD2. V trimming: 0 bases; J trimming: 5 bases; junction bases outside the gene matches: 7. CDR1 LNHDA and CDR2 SQIVND come from the germline V gene (reference sequence). The CDR3 loop spans 15 amino acids. The CDR3 reads CASSIDLGGLDEQYF. The DNA for the CDR3 is TGTGCCAGTAGTATAGATCTGGGAGGGCTCGACGAGCAGTACTTC.

The chain joins TRBV19 to TRBJ1-3; D remains unclear. V was pared by 5 bases and J by 0 bases, with 5 bases between. Germline V gene sequence: CDR1 LNHDA, CDR2 SQIVND (reference sequence). CDR3 length: 13 residues. CDR3 region: CASSYGSGNTIYF. In DNA form, the CDR3 reads TGTGCCAGTAGTTACGGCTCTGGAAACACCATATATTTT. The whole variable domain, filled in from reference TRBV19 and TRBJ1-3, reads DGGITQSPKYLFRKEGQNVTLSCEQNLNHDAMYWYRQDPGQGLRLIYYSQIVNDFQKGDIAEGYSVSREKKESFPLTVTSAQKNPTAFYLCASSYGSGNTIYFGEGSWLTVV.

This clone was observed a single time. The gene calls are TRBV2 and TRBJ1-2, with D unclear. Trimming took off 2 bases at V and 0 bases at J, with 4 bases between the two ends. Germline V gives CDR1 SNHLY, CDR2 FYNNEI. This CDR3 comprises 13 residues. This CDR3 is CASSEPANYGYTF. CDR3 sequence (DNA): TGTGCCAGCAGTGAACCAGCTAACTATGGCTACACCTTC.

The gene calls are TRBV27 and TRBJ2-7; 11 nucleotides match TRBD2. J lost 4 bases, V lost 3 bases, and 11 bases had no gene match. Looked up from germline, CDR1 is MNHEY and CDR2 is SMNVEV (reference sequence). This CDR3 comprises 17 residues. In nucleotides, the CDR3 is TGTGCCAGCAGTTTTGATACTAGCGGGAGCAGGTCATACGAGCAGTACTTC. It is translated as CASSFDTSGSRSYEQYF.

The CDR3 sequence is CASSQRDKEGVQFF. The CDR3 DNA is TGTGCCAGCAGCCAACGGGACAAGGAAGGGGTGCAGTTCTTC. The V gene is TRBV3-1 (or the pseudogene TRBV3-2), the J gene TRBJ2-1, with a tentative D call TRBD1 (6 bases). CDR3 length: 14 residues. CDR1 and CDR2 from the germline V gene are LGHDT and YNNKEL (reference sequence). V lost 2 bases and J lost 12, with 17 bases in between.

The chain combines TRBV7-3 with TRBJ2-2, with TRBD1 identical over 9 bases. The V and J ends lost 5 bases and 7 bases, in that order; junction bases with no gene match: 5. This CDR3 comprises 14 residues. CDR1 and CDR2 (germline): SGHTA, FQGTGA. The CDR3, as DNA: TGTGCCAGCAGCCGGACAGGGGAGGGCGGGGAGCTGTTTTTT. Translation gives CASSRTGEGGELFF. Drawing the rest from reference TRBV7-3 and TRBJ2-2, the complete variable domain is GAGVSQTPSNKVTEKGKYVELRCDPISGHTALYWYRQSLGQGPEFLIYFQGTGAADDSGLPNDRFFAVRPEGSVSTLKIQRTERGDSAVYLCASSRTGEGGELFFGEGSRLTVL.

This rearrangement joins TRBV28 to TRBJ2-3, with D possibly being TRBD1 (6 bases). This CDR3 comprises 17 residues. Germline lookup yields CDR1 MDHEN and CDR2 SYDVKM. V gave up 5 bases and J gave up 1 base, with 19 bases separating them. The CDR3 nucleotides read TGTGCCAGCAGTCCCTCCCCAGGGGCCGAGGGCACAGATACGCAGTATTTT. It specifies CASSPSPGAEGTDTQYF.

This clone was seen just once. This chain joins TRBV29-1 and TRBJ1-4; TRBD1 agrees at 7 bases. Germline V gives CDR1 SQVTM, CDR2 ANQGSEA. V gave up 7 bases and J gave up 8 bases; unmatched junction bases: 10. The CDR3 loop spans 13 amino acids. The CDR3 nucleotides are TGCAGCGCCCTAACAGGGGCGGGGGAAAAACTGTTTTTT. This codes for CSALTGAGEKLFF.

The V and J genes are TRBV5-1 and TRBJ1-5; 7 bases line up with TRBD1. In germline, CDR1 is SGHRS, CDR2 YFSETQ. The CDR3 consists of 15 residues. V was pared by 4 bases and J by 5 bases, with 9 bases of the junction left unmatched. CDR3 in amino acids: CASSKEGATDQPQHF. In DNA form, the CDR3 reads TGCGCCAGCAGCAAAGAGGGGGCCACTGATCAGCCCCAGCATTTT.

This chain joins TRBV5-1 and TRBJ2-2, with D unresolved. V lost 0 bases and J 0 bases, leaving 6 bases between the germline ends. From germline, CDR1 is SGHRS and CDR2 YFSETQ. CDR3 size: 15 residues. The CDR3 loop is CASSLVQANTGELFF. CDR3 DNA: TGCGCCAGCAGCTTGGTCCAGGCGAACACCGGGGAGCTGTTTTTT.

The gene calls are TRBV27 and TRBJ1-6; D possibly corresponds to TRBD1 (6 bases). The germline V and J ends were trimmed by 6 bases and 8 bases, with 20 bases remaining between them. In germline, CDR1 is MNHEY, CDR2 SMNVEV (reference sequence). This CDR3 region has 16 residues. The chain's CDR3 is CASSLYPRGAYSPLHF. The DNA of the CDR3 is TGTGCCAGCAGCCTCTATCCCCGGGGGGCCTATTCACCCCTCCACTTT.

A few counts support this clone. The chain recombines TRBV9 with TRBJ2-1, with a possible D match to TRBD1 (6 bases). Germline assignment: CDR1 SGDLS and CDR2 YYNGEE. Trimming removed 0 bases from V and 6 bases from J, with 13 bases in between. This CDR3 is built from 15 residues. The CDR3 nucleotides read TGTGCCAGCAGCGTAGTAGGCAGGGGTAGCAATGAGCAGTTCTTC. It specifies CASSVVGRGSNEQFF.

The chain carries TRBV6-5 and TRBJ1-4, with D tentatively TRBD1 (6 bases). The germline V gene has CDR1 MNHEY and CDR2 SVGAGI. Trimming stripped 2 bases from V and 10 bases from J, with 14 bases between. The CDR3 totals 14 residues. CDR3 amino acids: CASSYAQGKRKLFF. In DNA form, the CDR3 reads TGTGCCAGCAGTTACGCCCAGGGGAAACGAAAACTGTTTTTT.

This chain uses TRBV6-5 with TRBJ2-1, with 11 nucleotides matching TRBD1. From germline, CDR1 is MNHEY and CDR2 SVGAGI. The length of the CDR3 is 16 residues. Trimming took 0 bases from V and 6 from J; bases not matched to a gene: 4. CDR3 nucleotides: TGTGCCAGCAGTTACTCGACGGGGACAGGGGGCAATGAGCAGTTCTTC. Amino acid sequence: CASSYSTGTGGNEQFF.